This T cell receptor beta chain was recorded in a study of T cell responses to AZD1222 COVID-19 vaccine. Notes on this clone: Its antigen is undetermined.

Sequenced by immunoSEQ multiplex PCR; TCRdb stores in-frame clones only, minus some. The sample records under 95,000 clones, 75% to 90% being singletons. CDR3 size: 14 residues. Germline values: CDR1 SGHRS, CDR2 YFSETQ. The germline V and J ends were trimmed by 1 base and 4 bases, with 11 bases remaining between them. General study results and limits: Most donors were white British and more were female, and clonal diversity was possibly underestimated. Just six AZD1222 recipients were seropositive at baseline.

This chain uses TRBV5-1 with TRBJ1-2; tentative D call: TRBD1 (5 bases). The TCR was taken from an adult who received the AZD1222 COVID-19 vaccine. The specimen was peripheral blood, collected 28 days after the second AZD1222 dose. The CDR3 nucleotides read TGCGCCAGCAGCTTGTCGACAGCCTCCTATGGCTACACCTTC. Translated: CASSLSTASYGYTF.